Listed below are T cell receptor beta chains from one sample, sequenced in a study of T cell responses to AZD1222 COVID-19 vaccine. The table came from immunoSEQ multiplex PCR; TCRdb's copy has only in-frame clones and leaves some out. The sample holds roughly 200,000 clones, just over 90% seen once. Specimen: peripheral blood, collected 28 days after the second dose of the MenACWY control vaccine. All receptors derive from an adult who received the MenACWY meningococcal vaccine as a control. Each CDR3 is given with its conserved first and last residue. The order of the fields is V gene, clone size, D gene, CDR3 length, J gene, CDR3 protein, CDR3 DNA. D genes are given only for firm matches. Some rows have no size entry. The others give once, few or many, or a class for an expanded clone.

v_gene: TRBV4-1
abundance: once
d_gene: .
len: 16
j_gene: TRBJ1-6
CDR3aa: CASSHIRGGGNSPLHF
CDR3nt: TGCGCCAGCAGCCATATTCGCGGGGGGGGTAATTCACCCCTCCACTTT

v_gene: TRBV6-2/TRBV6-3
abundance: once
d_gene: .
len: 14
j_gene: TRBJ1-5
CDR3aa: CASSWGRDFEPQHF
CDR3nt: TGTGCCAGCAGTTGGGGCAGGGACTTTGAGCCCCAGCATTTT

v_gene: TRBV5-3
abundance: .
d_gene: .
len: 16
j_gene: TRBJ2-3
CDR3aa: CARSLQATRDTDTQYF
CDR3nt: TGTGCCAGAAGCTTACAGGCCACTCGGGACACAGATACGCAGTATTTT

v_gene: TRBV30
abundance: .
d_gene: .
len: 11
j_gene: TRBJ2-7
CDR3aa: CAWSFADEQYF
CDR3nt: TGTGCCTGGAGTTTCGCGGACGAGCAGTACTTC

v_gene: TRBV2
abundance: .
d_gene: .
len: 13
j_gene: TRBJ1-5
CDR3aa: CAITDVWNQPQHF
CDR3nt: TGTGCCATTACAGACGTCTGGAATCAGCCCCAGCATTTT

v_gene: TRBV7-9
abundance: few
d_gene: .
len: 15
j_gene: TRBJ2-7
CDR3aa: CASSLERLSSYEQYF
CDR3nt: TGTGCCAGCAGCTTAGAAAGGTTGAGCTCCTACGAGCAGTACTTC

v_gene: TRBV6-5
abundance: .
d_gene: .
len: 14
j_gene: TRBJ2-1
CDR3aa: CASSRDFPRDEQFF
CDR3nt: TGTGCCAGCAGTCGGGACTTTCCCAGGGATGAGCAGTTCTTC

v_gene: TRBV7-6
abundance: few
d_gene: .
len: 13
j_gene: TRBJ2-1
CDR3aa: CASSLRGYNEQFF
CDR3nt: TGTGCCAGCAGCTTAAGGGGATACAATGAGCAGTTCTTC

v_gene: TRBV7-9
abundance: .
d_gene: .
len: 14
j_gene: TRBJ1-1
CDR3aa: CASSLGPGGTEAFF
CDR3nt: TGTGCCAGCAGCCTCGGACCGGGCGGCACTGAAGCTTTCTTT

v_gene: TRBV29-1
abundance: .
d_gene: .
len: 13
j_gene: TRBJ2-7
CDR3aa: CSVVKGAPHEQYF
CDR3nt: TGCAGCGTTGTAAAGGGAGCCCCCCACGAGCAGTACTTC

v_gene: TRBV19
abundance: .
d_gene: .
len: 12
j_gene: TRBJ1-2
CDR3aa: CASSPSTGRYTF
CDR3nt: TGTGCCAGTAGTCCCTCGACAGGACGCTACACCTTC

v_gene: TRBV2
abundance: .
d_gene: TRBD2
len: 19
j_gene: TRBJ2-2
CDR3aa: CASRPGTSGSRANTGELFF
CDR3nt: TGTGCCAGCAGGCCCGGGACTAGCGGGAGTCGGGCGAACACCGGGGAGCTGTTTTTT

v_gene: TRBV5-1
abundance: .
d_gene: .
len: 16
j_gene: TRBJ2-1
CDR3aa: CASSLSGTGWGNEQFF
CDR3nt: TGCGCCAGCAGCTTATCCGGGACCGGTTGGGGCAATGAGCAGTTCTTC